The present entry profiles one TCR beta chain with its context. The data originate from a study of control samples from healthy donors and cancer patients. The data were produced by immunoSEQ multiplex PCR, yet TCRdb's version contains in-frame clones alone and is incomplete. Of 130,000 or so clones detected, roughly 84% appear once; the ten largest clones hold 3% to 3.5%. The sequencing input was blood. This clonotype was obtained from a man aged 50-60 years in good health.

Here the CDR3 DNA reads TGTGCCAGTAGGGACGACCTTGGGACGGTGAATTCACCCCTCCACTTT. Amino acids: CASRDDLGTVNSPLHF. This chain connects TRBV19 to TRBJ1-6; D perhaps matches TRBD1 (5 bases). Deletions cut 6 bases from V and 7 bases from J, with 19 bases between. Germline CDR1 is LNHDA and CDR2 is SQIVND (reference sequence). The CDR3 sequence is 16 residues long.